The 22 T cell receptor beta chains below all came from one sample that was sequenced in a study of CD8+ T cells in alopecia areata. Following RNA extraction, reverse transcription yielded cDNA that acted as the sequencing template. TCRdb's copy holds only in-frame clones and misses some; the assay was immunoSEQ multiplex PCR. The sample consists of roughly 120,000 clones, around 64% of them appearing once. Material for sequencing was CD4+ T cells sorted from blood. The receptors derive from a human donor in good health.

This clone was observed a few times. The chain combines TRBV29-1 with TRBJ2-3; 9 bases map to TRBD2. Germline assignment: CDR1 SQVTM and CDR2 ANQGSEA. V shed 1 base and J 0 bases; nucleotides not matched to a gene: 5. The CDR3 loop spans 16 amino acids. CDR3 sequence reads: CSVEGLAGSSTDTQYF. The CDR3 region has the DNA TGCAGCGTTGAAGGGCTAGCGGGGAGCAGCACAGATACGCAGTATTTT.

This sequence joins TRBV7-2 and TRBJ1-2; the D is unclear. V lost 1 base and J lost 8, with 20 bases in between. This CDR3 has 16 amino acids. Germline V lookup: CDR1 SGHTA, CDR2 FQGNSA. The CDR3 nucleotides are TGTGCCAGCAGCTTAGAACATAGCAGTCCGGCCCGGGGCTACACCTTC. Translating it yields CASSLEHSSPARGYTF.

This chain links TRBV5-1 with TRBJ2-4, with a possible D match to TRBD2 (6 bases). The germline V gene encodes CDR1 SGHRS and CDR2 YFSETQ. This CDR3 is 15 amino acids long. Trimming pared 0 bases from V and 7 bases from J, leaving 14 bases between. The chain's CDR3 is CASSLEAAGGNIQYF. The CDR3 nucleotides are TGCGCCAGCAGCTTGGAGGCGGCCGGAGGGAACATTCAGTACTTC.

This sequence joins TRBV23-1 and TRBJ1-5; 7 nucleotides agree with TRBD1. Being an ORF, TRBV23-1 has a function that is uncertain. This CDR3 spans 14 amino acids. V lost 8 bases, J lost 3 bases, and 7 bases stayed unmatched. The CDR3 nucleotides are TGCGCCAGCCTTATGGACAGGAACAATCAGCCCCAGCATTTT. Protein: CASLMDRNNQPQHF.

This clone was found a few times. The J gene is TRBJ1-6, the V gene TRBV6-6; 7 bases agree with TRBD1. The germline CDR1 and CDR2 sequences are MNHNY and SVGAGI (reference sequence). CDR3 length: 14 amino acids. With V trimmed by 5 bases and J by 9 bases, 7 bases remained unmatched. The CDR3 bases are TGTGCCAGCAGTGACCAGGGACAGAGTTCACCCCTCCACTTT. It codes for CASSDQGQSSPLHF.

V usage is TRBV29-1 and J usage is TRBJ1-4; D gene uncertain. Germline CDR1 is SQVTM and CDR2 is ANQGSEA. The CDR3 has 13 residues. The V and J ends lost 4 bases and 0 bases respectively, with 6 bases between them. Here the CDR3 reads CSVVLSTNEKLFF. The CDR3 coding sequence is TGCAGCGTTGTGTTGTCAACTAATGAAAAACTGTTTTTT.

J is TRBJ1-1 and V is TRBV27; D gene ambiguous. The germline V gene has CDR1 MNHEY and CDR2 SMNVEV (reference sequence). V lost 5 bases, J lost 1 base, and 14 bases lay in between. The length of the CDR3 is 15 residues. This chain's CDR3 is CASSPTTVPNTEAFF. CDR3 DNA sequence: TGTGCCAGCAGTCCGACGACGGTCCCGAACACTGAAGCTTTCTTT.

The chain combines TRBV5-6 with TRBJ2-7; D is ambiguous. This CDR3 spans 11 amino acids. Trimming cost V 2 bases and J 7 bases, with 7 bases left between them. Germline loops: CDR1 SGHDT, CDR2 YYEEEE. The CDR3 sequence: CASSFGQEQYF. The CDR3 region has the DNA TGTGCCAGCAGCTTTGGGCAGGAGCAGTACTTC.

The chain employs TRBV6-5 and TRBJ1-4; D is unclear. The CDR3 is made up of 13 amino acids. V was trimmed by 6 bases and J by 5 bases, leaving 10 bases between them. The germline V gene encodes CDR1 MNHEY and CDR2 SVGAGI. In DNA form, the CDR3 reads TGTGCCAGCAGCCATTCGGGAAATGAAAAACTGTTTTTT. It yields the protein CASSHSGNEKLFF.

The V and J genes are TRBV2 and TRBJ2-1; D uncertain. The germline V gene has CDR1 SNHLY and CDR2 FYNNEI. CDR3 length: 11 amino acids. V was clipped by 6 bases and J by 6 bases, with 6 bases between them. The CDR3 nucleotides read TGTGCCAGCAGCAAGATCAATGAGCAGTTCTTC. Residues: CASSKINEQFF.

Turning to this clone: This sample also contains other DNA sequences that code for the same CDR3. The chain uses TRBV4-1 and TRBJ1-6; no reliable D call. The V end lost 0 bases, the J end lost 10 bases, and 13 bases lay between the germline ends. CDR1 is MGHRA and CDR2 is YSYEKL in the germline V gene. The CDR3 has 15 amino acids. The CDR3 loop is CASSQDPGGRSPLHF. CDR3 DNA: TGCGCCAGCAGCCAAGATCCGGGCGGGCGCTCACCCCTCCACTTT.

The rearrangement uses TRBV30 and TRBJ1-4, with D unresolved. CDR1 and CDR2 (germline): GTSNPN, SVGIG (reference sequence). Between the trimmed V and J ends, which lost 4 bases and 11 bases, there was a span of 17 bases. The length of the CDR3 is 13 residues. The CDR3 DNA is TGTGCCTGGAAGGACTCCGGAGTTGGGAAACTGTTTTTT. Its translation is CAWKDSGVGKLFF.

The chain uses TRBV7-2 and TRBJ2-2, with 10 positions matching TRBD2. This CDR3 spans 17 amino acids. The J segment lost 1 base and the V segment lost 2 bases, leaving 4 bases of the junction unmatched. Germline lookup yields CDR1 SGHTA and CDR2 FQGNSA. CDR3 protein: CASSLRRLAGNTGELFF. DNA for the CDR3: TGTGCCAGCAGCTTAAGGCGACTAGCGGGGAACACCGGGGAGCTGTTTTTT.

V is TRBV5-1 and J is TRBJ2-2; tentatively, D is TRBD2 (6 bases). The CDR3 extends over 15 amino acids. Trimming pared 4 bases from V and 2 bases from J, leaving 12 bases between. Germline lookup yields CDR1 SGHRS and CDR2 YFSETQ. The CDR3 loop is CASSRGTGNTGELFF. The CDR3 DNA follows: TGCGCCAGCAGCCGGGGGACTGGCAACACCGGGGAGCTGTTTTTT.

In its sample, this clone was seen a few times. The chain couples TRBV11-2 to TRBJ1-1; D is uncertain. This CDR3 has 15 amino acids. Trimming removed 5 bases at V and 1 base at J, with 14 bases between. Germline CDR1 SGHAT, CDR2 FQNNGV. CDR3 loop: CASSLPRAGNTEAFF. As DNA, the CDR3 is TGTGCCAGCAGCCTACCCCGAGCGGGGAACACTGAAGCTTTCTTT.

As for this clone: The identical CDR3 is also encoded by other nucleotide sequences in the sample. This rearrangement joins TRBV30 to TRBJ1-1, with TRBD1 matching over 7 bases. The J segment lost 1 base and the V segment lost 1 base, leaving 0 bases of the junction unmatched. This CDR3 comprises 13 residues. The germline CDR1 and CDR2 sequences are GTSNPN and SVGIG (reference sequence). The CDR3 here is CAWSGTGNTEAFF. CDR3 DNA sequence: TGTGCCTGGAGTGGGACAGGGAACACTGAAGCTTTCTTT.

The chain combines TRBV9 with TRBJ2-1; 10 bases match TRBD2. Losses at the gene ends were 0 bases for V and 9 bases for J; bases not matched to a gene: 9. This CDR3 region has 16 residues. Germline CDR1 and CDR2: SGDLS and YYNGEE. The CDR3 bases are TGTGCCAGCAGCGTAGGTCCAGCGGGGGGGCAAAGTGAGCAGTTCTTC. This encodes CASSVGPAGGQSEQFF.

This rearrangement joins TRBV29-1 to TRBJ2-7; D gene ambiguous. The V gene's germline CDR1 is SQVTM and CDR2 ANQGSEA. V was shortened by 5 bases and J by 5 bases, with 13 bases between the two germline ends. There are 12 residues in the CDR3. CDR3 nucleotides: TGCAGCGTTCAGAGACTGGCTAACGAGCAGTACTTC. Translated: CSVQRLANEQYF.

V usage is TRBV29-1 and J usage is TRBJ2-5, with D possibly being TRBD1 (5 bases). There are 12 residues in the CDR3. CDR1 is SQVTM and CDR2 is ANQGSEA in the germline V gene. V lost 6 bases to trimming and J lost 5 bases, with 13 bases between them. CDR3 residues: CSVRSGSETQYF. CDR3 DNA: TGCAGCGTCCGATCAGGGTCCGAGACCCAGTACTTC. The full variable domain, in which reference TRBV29-1 and TRBJ2-5 provide the parts outside the CDR3, is SAVISQKPSRDICQRGTSLTIQCQVDSQVTMMFWYRQQPGQSLTLIATANQGSEATYESGFVIDKFPISRPNLTFSTLTVSNMSPEDSSIYLCSVRSGSETQYFGPGTRLLVL.

The rearrangement joins TRBV7-9 to TRBJ2-2; a weak D match, TRBD2 (6 bases). V lost 2 bases and J 6 bases, leaving 13 bases between the germline ends. The CDR3 consists of 15 residues. Germline CDR1 and CDR2: SEHNR and FQNEAQ (reference sequence). The CDR3 DNA reads TGTGCCAGCAGCTTACGGCGGGGAACGGCCGGGGAGCTGTTTTTT. This translates into CASSLRRGTAGELFF. The variable domain in full, with the rest retrieved from reference TRBV7-9 and TRBJ2-2, is DTGVSQNPRHKITKRGQNVTFRCDPISEHNRLYWYRQTLGQGPEFLTYFQNEAQLEKSRLLSDRFSAERPKGSFSTLEIQRTEQGDSAMYLCASSLRRGTAGELFFGEGSRLTVL.

This clone has just a few counts. The chain is built from TRBV18 and TRBJ1-3; a possible D gene is TRBD1 (6 bases). The V end lost 5 bases, the J end lost 0 bases, and 11 bases lay between the germline ends. The CDR3 runs to 15 residues. CDR1 is KGHSH, CDR2 LQKENI, per germline. The CDR3 region has the DNA TGTGCCAGCTCAACAACAGGGCTCTCTGGAAACACCATATATTTT. Residues: CASSTTGLSGNTIYF.

This clone occurred a few times. The rearrangement links TRBV4-2 to TRBJ1-1; the D gene is possibly TRBD1 (5 bases). Trimming pared 8 bases from V and 5 bases from J, leaving 15 bases between. Germline V gene lookup returns CDR1 LGHNA and CDR2 YNFKEQ. This CDR3 contains 13 residues. As DNA, the CDR3 is TGTGCCAGCGGCCGTCTCAGGGTAACTGAAGCTTTCTTT. This encodes CASGRLRVTEAFF.